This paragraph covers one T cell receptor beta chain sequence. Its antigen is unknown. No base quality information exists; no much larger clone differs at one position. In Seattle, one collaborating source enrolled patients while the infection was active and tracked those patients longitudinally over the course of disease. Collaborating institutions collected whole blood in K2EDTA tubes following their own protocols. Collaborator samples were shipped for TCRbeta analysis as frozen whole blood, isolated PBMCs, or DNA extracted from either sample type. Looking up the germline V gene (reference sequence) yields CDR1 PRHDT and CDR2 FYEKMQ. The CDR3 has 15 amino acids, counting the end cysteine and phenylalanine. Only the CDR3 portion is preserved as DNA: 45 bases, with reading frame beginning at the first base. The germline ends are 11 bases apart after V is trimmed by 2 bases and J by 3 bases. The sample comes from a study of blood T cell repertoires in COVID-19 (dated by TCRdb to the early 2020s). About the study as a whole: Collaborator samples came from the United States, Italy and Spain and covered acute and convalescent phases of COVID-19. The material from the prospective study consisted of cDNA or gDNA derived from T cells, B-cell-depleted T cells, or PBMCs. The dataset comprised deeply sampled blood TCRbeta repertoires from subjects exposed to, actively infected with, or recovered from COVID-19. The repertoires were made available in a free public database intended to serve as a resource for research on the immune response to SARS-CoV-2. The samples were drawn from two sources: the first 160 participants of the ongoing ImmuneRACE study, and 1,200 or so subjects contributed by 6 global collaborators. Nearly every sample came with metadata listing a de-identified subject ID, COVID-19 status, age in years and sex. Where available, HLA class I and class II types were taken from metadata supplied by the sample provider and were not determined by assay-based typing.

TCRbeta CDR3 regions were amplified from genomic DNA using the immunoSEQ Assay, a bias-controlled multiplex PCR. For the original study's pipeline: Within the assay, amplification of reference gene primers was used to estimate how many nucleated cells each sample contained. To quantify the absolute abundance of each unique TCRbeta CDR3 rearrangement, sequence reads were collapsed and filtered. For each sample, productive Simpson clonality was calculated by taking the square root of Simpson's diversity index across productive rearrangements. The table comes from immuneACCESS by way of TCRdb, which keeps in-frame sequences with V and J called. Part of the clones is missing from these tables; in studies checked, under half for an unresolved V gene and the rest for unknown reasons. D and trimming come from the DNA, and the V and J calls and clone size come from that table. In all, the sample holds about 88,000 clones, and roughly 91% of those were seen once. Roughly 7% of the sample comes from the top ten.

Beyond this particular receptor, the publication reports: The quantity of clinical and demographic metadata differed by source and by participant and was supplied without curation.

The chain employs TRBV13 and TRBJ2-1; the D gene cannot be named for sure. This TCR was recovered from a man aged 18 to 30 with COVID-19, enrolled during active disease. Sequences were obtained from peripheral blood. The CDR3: CASSLFGGDYNEQFF. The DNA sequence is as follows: TGTGCCAGCAGCTTATTTGGCGGAGACTACAATGAGCAGTTCTTC.